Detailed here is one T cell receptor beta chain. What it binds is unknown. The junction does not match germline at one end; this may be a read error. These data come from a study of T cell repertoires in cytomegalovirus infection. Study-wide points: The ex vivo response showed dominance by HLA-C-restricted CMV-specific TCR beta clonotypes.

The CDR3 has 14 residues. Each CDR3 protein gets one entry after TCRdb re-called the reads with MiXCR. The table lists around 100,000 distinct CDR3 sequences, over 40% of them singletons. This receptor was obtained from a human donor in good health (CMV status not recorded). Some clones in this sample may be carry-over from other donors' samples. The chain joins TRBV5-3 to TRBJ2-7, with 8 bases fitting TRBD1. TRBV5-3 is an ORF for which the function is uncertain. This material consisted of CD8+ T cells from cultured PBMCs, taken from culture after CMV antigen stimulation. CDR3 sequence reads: CASSLPGGVDEQYF. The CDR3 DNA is TGTGCCAGCAGCTTGCCAGGGGGCGTCGACGAGCAGTACTTC.